The clone carrying this TCR beta chain was counted between two and nine times. Its antigen is undetermined. The sample is drawn from a study of cytomegalovirus exposure and HLA in healthy donors. The PCR made use of 60 Vbeta and 13 Jbeta primers. Profiling relied on immunoSEQ multiplex PCR, and the TCRdb table lists in-frame clones only, not all of them. The sample lists hundreds of thousands of clones; roughly 80% were seen once. Study outcomes and limitations: Analysis performed later found 16,000 or so TCR beta sequences associated with HLA alleles at 0.05 false discovery rate.

The clonotype originates from a male donor in good health and CMV-seronegative. Sequencing input: PBMCs.

The CDR3 reads CASSFRTGPSTGDGNTIYF. CDR3 in DNA: TGTGCCAGCAGTTTTCGAACCGGGCCCAGCACAGGAGATGGAAACACCATATATTTT. The chain has TRBV5-6 and TRBJ1-3; perhaps TRBD1 as D (5 bases). CDR3 length: 19 amino acids. Trimming left V 5 bases short and J 3 bases short, with 27 bases between. Germline-derived CDR1 and CDR2 are SGHDT and YYEEEE.